The 3 T cell receptor beta chains in this list originate from one sample, sequenced in a study of T cells in Graves' hyperthyroidism and ophthalmopathy (dated by TCRdb to between 2018 and 2021). Library generation was performed with multiplex PCR. Sequencer: Illumina HiSeq 2000. The TCR beta CDR3 regions were amplified from RNA transcripts. A first-round RT-PCR of the TCR CDR3 used the HTBI primer set with the Qiagen OneStep RT-PCR kit. Starting from the raw public reads, TCRdb applied fastp trimming at Q25, assembled clones with MiXCR and retained in-frame beta chains. Rows with a matching CDR3 protein are joined into one entry that keeps the most common DNA and genes. The sample table shows some 500,000 distinct CDR3 sequences, and roughly 24% are seen once. The ten largest clones take up around 10% of the sample. The sequenced sample was blood. The receptors were gathered from a woman in her twenties or thirties with Graves' ophthalmopathy.

This clonotype was picked up many times. The chain carries TRBV6-2 or TRBV6-3 and TRBJ2-2, with D tentatively TRBD1 (6 bases). The CDR3 is 15 amino acids. V was pared by 2 bases and J by 0 bases, with 7 bases between. Germline values: CDR1 MNHEY, CDR2 SVGEGT. The CDR3 loop reads CASSYTGSNTGELFF. DNA for the CDR3: TGTGCCAGCAGTTACACAGGGTCGAACACCGGGGAGCTGTTTTTT.

The V and J genes are TRBV6-5 and TRBJ1-1; D is unclear. Germline V gene data show CDR1 as MNHEY and CDR2 as SVGAGI. The CDR3 runs 15 residues. Trimming shortened V by 0 bases and J by 3 bases, and 11 bases separated the two germline ends. The CDR3 DNA reads TGTGCCAGCAGTTACTCGAGCTCCAGACACACTGAAGCTTTCTTT. Translation: CASSYSSSRHTEAFF.

This clonotype was seen at least ten times. V is TRBV4-1 and J is TRBJ2-6; D is ambiguous. V lost 5 bases and J lost 0, with 5 bases in between. Looked up from germline, CDR1 is MGHRA and CDR2 is YSYEKL. The CDR3 has 14 residues. The CDR3 loop reads CASSMSSGANVLTF. CDR3 nucleotide sequence: TGCGCCAGCAGCATGAGCTCTGGGGCCAACGTCCTGACTTTC.